This T cell receptor beta chain was retrieved from a study of STAT3 mutations in large granular lymphocyte leukemia (dated by TCRdb to between 2019 and 2020). About the investigation overall: In roughly half of the longitudinally sequenced T-LGLL patients, canonical activating STAT3 mutations were detected. Two patients with natural killer LGL leukemia were also sequenced longitudinally as controls within the study. On average, sequencing was done at approximately 4.2 time points per patient, with the number of samplings ranging from 2 to 8. From an initial cohort of some 210 LGL patients, roughly 20 representative T-LGLL cases were chosen for longitudinal sequencing of TCRbeta and STAT3. Over half of the T-LGLL patients were given one or more immunosuppressive therapy regimens, and around 40% of those treated had a hematologic response. To reconstruct clonal hierarchy and dynamics, serial deep sequencing of TCRbeta CDR3 and STAT3 was performed in patients with T-cell large granular lymphocyte leukemia.

Paper-wide results and their limitations: Because no samples were available when a clone first appeared, clonal expansion had to be inferred from samplings taken at other points. At least one immunodominant TCRbeta clonotype was identified in every T-LGLL patient, and multiple immunodominant subclonotypes were identified in about half of the T-LGLL patients. TCR clonotype switching after therapy was seen in about 35% of the 18 patients, with all newly emerging clones being STAT3 wild type. Because codominant clonotypes persisted in some patients, a small but highly pathogenic clone may have been missed. In several patients, dominant TCR clone burden exceeded STAT3 mutant burden, suggesting STAT3 mutation arose secondarily within a pre-expanded clone. Variable intervals between samplings and differing treatment regimens complicated linking therapy response to changes in TCR clonal burden.

The same DNA, extracted from blood mononuclear cells, served for both TCR sequencing and STAT3 sequencing. Regarding this clone: Its antigen has not been determined. Nothing much larger sits one base from this clone, and base qualities are not available.

V gives up 0 bases and J gives up 10 bases, and the segment between their germline ends measures 24 bases. CDR1 and CDR2 were assigned from the germline V gene as SQVTM and ANQGSEA. The CDR3 goes from the cysteine to the phenylalanine over 16 residues. Of the read, only the CDR3 DNA is kept; its 48 bases are in frame from base 1. An Illumina MiSeq was used to sequence the TCRbeta libraries, yielding an average of about 40,000 productive templates per sample. Using multiplex PCR amplification, the immunoSEQ assay generated the TCRbeta CDR3 libraries. The paper's processing steps were these. Repertoire diversity was calculated as previously defined, with values near 0 taken to indicate extremely monoclonal samples. Here the immuneACCESS table is served through TCRdb, limited to in-frame sequences with V and J called. Missing clones are a known gap in these copies; in checked studies unresolved V genes cover under half, and the rest lacks a known reason. The DNA gave D and trimming, while V, J and clone size come from that table. This sample has about 10,000 clones in its table, and around 49% of those were observed once. The ten most abundant clones make up around 8.5% of the sample.

Sequencing input: peripheral blood mononuclear cells. The origin of this receptor is a boy aged 10-17 years with T-cell large granular lymphocyte leukemia. Some clones in this sample may be carry-over from other donors' samples. The age is the age at diagnosis. Here the chain combines TRBV29-1 and TRBJ1-1; the best D guess is TRBD1, with 6 bases matching. The CDR3 in this case is CSVEDYGSGVLPRAFF. The DNA sequence is TGCAGCGTTGAAGATTACGGTTCAGGGGTCCTTCCGCGAGCTTTCTTT.